This T cell receptor (beta chain) was observed in a study of blood T cell repertoires in COVID-19 (dated by TCRdb to between 2020 and 2021). About the full investigation: The collaborator samples originated in the United States, Italy and Spain and spanned the acute and convalescent phases of COVID-19. The prospective study material was composed of cDNA or gDNA derived from T cells, B-cell-depleted T cells, or PBMCs. Subjects who had been exposed to COVID-19, were actively infected with it, or had recovered from it provided the deeply sampled blood TCRbeta repertoires that made up the dataset. The repertoires were made available in a free public database intended to serve as a resource for research on the immune response to SARS-CoV-2. Samples were obtained from the ongoing ImmuneRACE study (first 160 participants) and from some 1,300 subjects provided by 6 global collaborators. Sample metadata almost always included a de-identified subject ID, COVID-19 status, age in years and sex. Where available, HLA class I and class II types were obtained from metadata supplied by the sample provider rather than from assay-based typing. Overall results and qualifications from the work: The quantity of clinical and demographic metadata differed by source and by participant and was supplied without curation.

The immunoSEQ Assay, a bias-controlled multiplex PCR, was used to amplify TCRbeta CDR3 regions from genomic DNA. Per the original workflow: Nucleated cell counts per sample were estimated from amplification of reference gene primers within the assay. To quantify the absolute abundance of each unique TCRbeta CDR3 rearrangement, sequence reads were collapsed and filtered. For each sample, productive Simpson clonality was calculated as the square root of Simpson's diversity index across productive rearrangements. The clones in this table, taken by TCRdb from immuneACCESS, are in-frame only. Not every clone is retained; where verified, under half of the shortfall comes from an unresolved V gene, and the cause of the rest is unknown. From that table come the V and J calls and clone size; the DNA was used to work out D and trimming. The sample has 230,000 or so clones on record, roughly 84% of them singletons. The ten largest make up 1.9% of the sample.

As for this clone: No antigen is known for it. It has no much larger one-base neighbor in the sample; base qualities were not kept.

The collaborating institutions used their own protocols to collect whole blood in K2EDTA tubes. Collaborator samples were shipped for TCRbeta analysis as frozen whole blood, isolated PBMCs, or DNA extracted from either sample type. From cysteine to phenylalanine, the CDR3 is 18 amino acids long. Just the 54-base CDR3 DNA is kept, in frame starting at base 1. V lost 6 bases and J lost 6 bases, and the count of bases not matched to a germline gene is 22. The germline V gene supplies CDR1 MDHEN and CDR2 SYDVKM. This sequence was found in a man between 35 and 55 years old with active or convalescent COVID-19. Recombination joined TRBV28 with TRBJ1-2; TRBD1 matches 7 bases in the middle. Sample: peripheral blood. In nucleotide form, the sequence is TGTGCCAGCAGAGTAGGCTCTCCCGGGACAGCCCGGCGAAATGGCTACACCTTC. Its product reads: CASRVGSPGTARRNGYTF.